The 16 T cell receptor beta chains given below trace back to one sample, sequenced in a study of cytomegalovirus exposure and HLA in healthy donors. In the PCR, 60 Vbeta and 13 Jbeta primers were used. Repertoires were generated with immunoSEQ multiplex PCR, while TCRdb's copy carries only in-frame clones and drops some. The table includes about 140,000 clones, 78% detected once. The specimen was PBMCs. Receptors were obtained from a male donor in good health and CMV-seronegative.

The rearrangement joins TRBV5-1 to TRBJ2-1; 16 bases align to TRBD2. CDR3 length equals 21 residues. Germline V gene data show CDR1 as SGHRS and CDR2 as YFSETQ. V dropped 5 bases and J dropped 0; count of bases not matched to a gene: 14. The DNA for the CDR3 is TGCGCCAGCAGGCAGAGAGGCGGGACTAGCGGGGGGGTCCCCTCCTACAATGAGCAGTTCTTC. Its translation: CASRQRGGTSGGVPSYNEQFF.

The rearrangement joins TRBV7-3 to TRBJ2-7; the match to TRBD1 covers 10 bases. This CDR3 contains 15 residues. V shed 2 bases and J 4 bases; nucleotides not matched to a gene: 5. From germline, CDR1 is SGHTA and CDR2 FQGTGA. This chain's CDR3 is CASSLGGQGPYEQYF. DNA for the CDR3: TGTGCCAGCAGCTTAGGGGGACAGGGGCCTTACGAGCAGTACTTC. The complete variable domain, with remaining parts taken from reference TRBV7-3 and TRBJ2-7, reads GAGVSQTPSNKVTEKGKYVELRCDPISGHTALYWYRQSLGQGPEFLIYFQGTGAADDSGLPNDRFFAVRPEGSVSTLKIQRTERGDSAVYLCASSLGGQGPYEQYFGPGTRLTVT.

The chain recombines TRBV6-5 with TRBJ2-7; 7 bases agree with TRBD1. The V and J ends lost 5 bases and 5 bases, in that order; junction bases with no gene match: 3. This CDR3 spans 12 amino acids. Germline values: CDR1 MNHEY, CDR2 SVGAGI. Here the CDR3 DNA reads TGTGCCAGCAGTCTTGACAGGGACGAGCAGTACTTC. It translates to CASSLDRDEQYF.

This clone was recorded once. The chain has TRBV18 and TRBJ1-2; D possibly corresponds to TRBD1 (5 bases). Germline V gene sequence: CDR1 KGHSH, CDR2 LQKENI. Trimming cost V 6 bases and J 0 bases, with 14 bases left between them. The CDR3 length is 15 residues. This CDR3 reads CASSTGAIANYGYTF. In DNA form, the CDR3 reads TGTGCCAGCTCCACAGGAGCGATAGCTAACTATGGCTACACCTTC.

The chain combines TRBV5-6 with TRBJ1-1, with D possibly being TRBD1 (5 bases). Germline loops: CDR1 SGHDT, CDR2 YYEEEE. The CDR3 is made up of 12 amino acids. Trimming left V 7 bases short and J 5 bases short, with 12 bases between. CDR3 amino acids: CASGQGWTEAFF. CDR3 bases: TGTGCCAGCGGGCAGGGTTGGACTGAAGCTTTCTTT. Full variable domain (missing parts from reference TRBV5-6 and TRBJ1-1): DAGVTQSPTHLIKTRGQQVTLRCSPKSGHDTVSWYQQALGQGPQFIFQYYEEEERQRGNFPDRFSGHQFPNYSSELNVNALLLGDSALYLCASGQGWTEAFFGQGTRLTVV.

This clone showed up just once. V is TRBV5-1 and J is TRBJ1-1; possibly TRBD1 for D (6 bases). This CDR3 region has 14 residues. Between the trimmed V and J ends, which lost 4 bases and 0 bases, there was a span of 10 bases. CDR1 and CDR2 (germline): SGHRS, YFSETQ. The CDR3 nucleotides are TGCGCCAGCAGCACGAGGACAGTGAACACTGAAGCTTTCTTT. Protein: CASSTRTVNTEAFF.

The chain links TRBV25-1 to TRBJ2-7, with D unresolved. The V end was cut by 1 base, the J end by 6 bases, with 10 bases between. This CDR3 spans 13 amino acids. The germline V gene encodes CDR1 MGHDK and CDR2 SYGVNS. The CDR3 sequence is CASSEFGYCEQYF. The CDR3 DNA follows: TGTGCCAGCAGTGAATTCGGGTACTGCGAGCAGTACTTC.

The rearrangement uses TRBV5-4 and TRBJ1-4; D gene ambiguous. Germline CDR1 SGHNT, CDR2 YYREEE (reference sequence). This CDR3 region has 15 residues. The V end was cut by 4 bases, the J end by 6 bases, with 16 bases between. The CDR3 reads CASSVSSRGHEKLFF. The CDR3 region has the DNA TGTGCCAGCAGCGTGAGCTCGAGAGGGCATGAAAAACTGTTTTTT.

The chain recombines TRBV7-2 with TRBJ1-1; D gene uncertain. CDR1 is SGHTA and CDR2 is FQGNSA in the germline V gene. CDR3 length equals 13 residues. Trimming left V 6 bases short and J 2 bases short, with 10 bases between. CDR3 sequence: CASRSQANTEAFF. DNA of the CDR3: TGTGCCAGCAGAAGTCAGGCCAACACTGAAGCTTTCTTT.

This rearrangement joins TRBV19 to TRBJ2-7; tentative D call: TRBD2 (6 bases). Germline assignment: CDR1 LNHDA and CDR2 SQIVND (reference sequence). The CDR3 sequence is 14 residues long. Trimming shortened V by 1 base and J by 2 bases, and 9 bases separated the two germline ends. CDR3 in amino acids: CASSIAGGPYEQYF. DNA for the CDR3: TGTGCCAGTAGTATAGCCGGGGGACCCTACGAGCAGTACTTC. The full variable domain, completed using reference TRBV19 and TRBJ2-7, is DGGITQSPKYLFRKEGQNVTLSCEQNLNHDAMYWYRQDPGQGLRLIYYSQIVNDFQKGDIAEGYSVSREKKESFPLTVTSAQKNPTAFYLCASSIAGGPYEQYFGPGTRLTVT.

The chain is built from TRBV7-2 and TRBJ1-2, with TRBD1 matching 7 bases. Germline CDR1 is SGHTA and CDR2 is FQGNSA. Trimming took 6 bases from V and 6 from J; bases not matched to a gene: 13. This CDR3 comprises 15 residues. This chain's CDR3 is CASSWPGRGVHGYTF. CDR3 bases: TGTGCCAGCAGTTGGCCTGGCAGGGGGGTGCATGGCTACACCTTC.

This clone came up a few times. V and J are TRBV11-2 and TRBJ1-3; TRBD1 might be the D (5 bases). In germline, CDR1 is SGHAT, CDR2 FQNNGV. CDR3 size: 17 residues. Trimming removed 2 bases at V and 3 bases at J, with 17 bases between. CDR3 DNA sequence: TGTGCCAGCAGCTTAATTACGGGGGGTCCGGGTGGAAACACCATATATTTT. This encodes CASSLITGGPGGNTIYF.

The CDR3 sequence: CASSVWGQPDETQYF. DNA of the CDR3: TGTGCCAGCAGCGTATGGGGACAGCCGGACGAGACCCAGTACTTC. The chain combines TRBV9 with TRBJ2-5; 7 bases map to TRBD1. Germline values: CDR1 SGDLS, CDR2 YYNGEE. Trimming cost V 1 base and J 5 bases; bases outside gene matches: 8. CDR3 length: 15 residues.

The chain uses TRBV13 and TRBJ1-1; 12 nucleotides match TRBD1. The junction had 11 bases not matched to a gene; V was cut back by 5 bases and J by 4 bases. Germline assignment: CDR1 PRHDT and CDR2 FYEKMQ (reference sequence). The CDR3 spans 17 residues. The CDR3 reads CASSGSRDRGRGTEAFF. DNA of the CDR3: TGTGCCAGCAGCGGTTCGAGGGACAGGGGGCGCGGCACTGAAGCTTTCTTT.

The V call is TRBV6-4, the J call TRBJ1-1; 7 bases align to TRBD1. Germline loops: CDR1 MRHNA, CDR2 SNTAGT. The CDR3 spans 15 residues. V lost 4 bases to trimming and J lost 4 bases; unmatched junction nucleotides: 9. In nucleotides, the CDR3 is TGTGCCAGCAGTGCCACGACAGGGACGAGCACTGAAGCTTTCTTT. This sequence encodes CASSATTGTSTEAFF.

The rearrangement joins TRBV2 to TRBJ1-1; no definite D call. V dropped 0 bases and J dropped 1 base, with 15 bases sitting between them. Germline V gives CDR1 SNHLY, CDR2 FYNNEI. The CDR3 loop spans 17 amino acids. CDR3 sequence (DNA): TGTGCCAGCAGTGAAGCTCCACACAGCTTTCAGAACACTGAAGCTTTCTTT. Translating gives CASSEAPHSFQNTEAFF.